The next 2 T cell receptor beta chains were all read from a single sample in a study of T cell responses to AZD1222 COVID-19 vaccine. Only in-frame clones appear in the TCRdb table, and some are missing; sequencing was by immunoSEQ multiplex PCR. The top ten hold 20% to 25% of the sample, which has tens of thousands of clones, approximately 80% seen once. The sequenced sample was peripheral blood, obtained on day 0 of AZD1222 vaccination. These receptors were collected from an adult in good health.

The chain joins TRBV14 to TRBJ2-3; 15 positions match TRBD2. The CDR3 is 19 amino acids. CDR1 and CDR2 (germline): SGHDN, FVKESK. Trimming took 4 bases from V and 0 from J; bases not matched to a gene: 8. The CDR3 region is CASSRVGLAGGSSTDTQYF. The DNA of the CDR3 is TGTGCCAGCAGCCGAGTGGGACTAGCGGGGGGATCTAGCACAGATACGCAGTATTTT.

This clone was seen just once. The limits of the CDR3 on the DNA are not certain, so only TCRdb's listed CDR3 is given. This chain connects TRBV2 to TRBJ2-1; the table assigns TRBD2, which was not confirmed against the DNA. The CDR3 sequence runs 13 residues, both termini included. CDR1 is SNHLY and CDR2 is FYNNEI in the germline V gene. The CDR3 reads CASSSGSYNEQFF.